These 13 T cell receptor beta chains came from one sample sequenced in a study of shared clonotypes between healthy human individuals. The method was immunoSEQ multiplex PCR; TCRdb's version includes in-frame clones alone and lacks a portion of them. The sample consists of under 2,000,000 clones, about 95% of them appearing once. Naive CD8 isolation took CD45RO-negative cells positively selected for CCR7 and excluded terminally differentiated effector memory CD45RA+ cells. Material for sequencing was naive CD8+ T cells sorted from blood. The receptor source for this set is a man between 18 and 35 years old in good health.

The rearrangement links TRBV28 to TRBJ1-5, with a weak D call TRBD1 (5 bases). CDR1 MDHEN and CDR2 SYDVKM come from the germline V gene. The ends were cut back, 6 bases at V and 4 bases at J, with 19 bases in the middle. This CDR3 has 16 residues. The CDR3 DNA sequence: TGTGCCAGCAGGCGTAAGACAGAGTTTTCTAATCAGCCCCAGCATTTT. Its translation: CASRRKTEFSNQPQHF.

A word on this clone: This specimen includes other DNA sequences encoding the same CDR3. This rearrangement joins TRBV30 to TRBJ2-1; D is uncertain. CDR1 and CDR2 (germline): GTSNPN, SVGIG (reference sequence). This CDR3 is 12 amino acids long. V lost 0 bases to trimming and J lost 5 bases, with 5 bases between them. CDR3 nucleotide sequence: TGTGCCTGGAGTGTCATAAACAATGAGCAGTTCTTC. Its translation: CAWSVINNEQFF.

The chain combines TRBV9 with TRBJ1-1; D possibly corresponds to TRBD1 (5 bases). The V end lost 4 bases, the J end lost 6 bases, and 19 bases lay between the germline ends. Germline assignment: CDR1 SGDLS and CDR2 YYNGEE. The CDR3 has 15 residues. In DNA form, the CDR3 reads TGTGCCAGCAGCCCAAGCGGGGGGGGGAAAGCTGAAGCTTTCTTT. Its protein is CASSPSGGGKAEAFF.

This clone turned up a few times. The V gene is TRBV6-5, the J gene TRBJ1-5, with D perhaps TRBD1 (5 bases). The CDR3 extends over 14 amino acids. In germline, CDR1 is MNHEY, CDR2 SVGAGI. V lost 6 bases and J 7 bases, leaving 16 bases between the germline ends. The CDR3 region has the DNA TGTGCCAGCAGCCGTGGGGGGGATGAGCAGCCCCAGCATTTT. Protein product: CASSRGGDEQPQHF.

This chain connects TRBV19 to TRBJ1-2, with D uncertain. Germline CDR1 LNHDA, CDR2 SQIVND (reference sequence). V lost 10 bases and J lost 4, with 10 bases in between. This CDR3 has 11 residues. CDR3 loop: CATFEGYGYTF. For the CDR3, the DNA is TGTGCCACCTTCGAAGGCTATGGCTACACCTTC.

The rearrangement joins TRBV6-1 to TRBJ2-7; D is uncertain. V lost 1 base, J lost 0 bases, and 16 bases lay in between. The CDR3 is 17 residues long. In germline, CDR1 is MNHNS, CDR2 SASEGT. This CDR3 is CASSEGAGDSSSYEQYF. In nucleotides, the CDR3 is TGTGCCAGCAGTGAAGGGGCAGGCGATTCGAGCTCCTACGAGCAGTACTTC.

This clone was seen a few times. Different DNA sequences within this sample yield the same CDR3. V usage is TRBV28 and J usage is TRBJ1-1; D is unclear. CDR3 length equals 12 residues. V dropped 5 bases and J dropped 1 base, with 5 bases sitting between them. From germline, CDR1 is MDHEN and CDR2 SYDVKM. CDR3 nucleotide sequence: TGTGCCAGCAGTATTGGGAACACTGAAGCTTTCTTT. Its protein is CASSIGNTEAFF.

The V gene is TRBV7-2, the J gene TRBJ2-7; TRBD2 is a possible D gene (6 bases). Germline CDR1 reads SGHTA; CDR2 reads FQGNSA. The V end was cut by 4 bases, the J end by 4 bases, with 14 bases between. This CDR3 is built from 14 residues. CDR3 amino acids: CASSSVLTRYEQYF. The CDR3 DNA reads as TGTGCCAGCAGCTCCGTCTTGACTAGGTACGAGCAGTACTTC. Together with reference TRBV7-2 and TRBJ2-7, the CDR3 gives the full variable domain: GAGVSQSPSNKVTEKGKDVELRCDPISGHTALYWYRQSLGQGLEFLIYFQGNSAPDKSGLPSDRFSAERTGGSVSTLTIQRTQQEDSAVYLCASSSVLTRYEQYFGPGTRLTVT.

V is TRBV6-4 and J is TRBJ1-4; the match to TRBD1 covers 12 bases. This CDR3 region has 16 residues. The germline V gene has CDR1 MRHNA and CDR2 SNTAGT. V gave up 9 bases and J gave up 3 bases; unmatched junction bases: 8. The CDR3 DNA reads TGTGCCAGGGAAATTCGGGACAGGGGGCCTAATGAAAAACTGTTTTTT. Residues: CAREIRDRGPNEKLFF.

The chain is built from TRBV6-5 and TRBJ1-1; 7 bases line up with TRBD1. The germline gives CDR1 MNHEY, CDR2 SVGAGI. With 4 bases clipped from V and 3 bases from J, the junction kept 8 bases outside the gene matches. The CDR3 length is 15 residues. The DNA for the CDR3 is TGTGCCAGCAGTTTTGGTACAGGGGCGCACACTGAAGCTTTCTTT. Its translation: CASSFGTGAHTEAFF.

This rearrangement joins TRBV5-1 to TRBJ2-1; 9 positions match TRBD2. The CDR3 extends over 17 amino acids. V gave up 4 bases and J gave up 4 bases; unmatched junction bases: 12. Germline CDR1 and CDR2: SGHRS and YFSETQ. The CDR3 here is CASSPGLAGFLYNEQFF. The CDR3 nucleotides read TGCGCCAGCAGCCCGGGGCTAGCGGGGTTTCTGTACAATGAGCAGTTCTTC.

This clone was recorded once. V gene TRBV5-6 combines with J gene TRBJ1-2, with D possibly TRBD1 on 6 matching bases. There are 15 residues in the CDR3. V was cut by 5 bases and J by 6 bases, with 20 bases left in between. The V gene's germline CDR1 is SGHDT and CDR2 YYEEEE. CDR3 sequence reads: CASSYDRSLYDGYTF. The CDR3, as DNA: TGTGCCAGCAGTTATGACAGGTCTCTGTATGATGGCTACACCTTC.

J is TRBJ2-5 and V is TRBV11-2; D gene ambiguous. The CDR3 has 16 amino acids. The V end was cut by 1 base, the J end by 5 bases, with 17 bases between. Germline loops: CDR1 SGHAT, CDR2 FQNNGV. For the CDR3, the DNA is TGTGCCAGCAGCTTAGGGCCGCCGAGACCGGAGGAGACCCAGTACTTC. This translates into CASSLGPPRPEETQYF.